The 25 T cell receptor beta chains reported below all come from one sample, sequenced in a study of cytomegalovirus exposure and HLA in healthy donors. The PCR ran on 60 Vbeta and 13 Jbeta primers. Sequenced by immunoSEQ multiplex PCR; TCRdb stores in-frame clones only, minus some. This sample has about 190,000 clones, with about four fifths found just once. Material: PBMCs. All receptors come from a man in his forties or fifties in good health and CMV-seronegative.

This CDR3 reads CASSLGGGRSSYEQYF. CDR3 sequence (DNA): TGTGCCAGTAGTTTAGGGGGCGGGAGAAGCTCCTACGAGCAGTACTTC. The genes are TRBV19 and TRBJ2-7, with D possibly called TRBD1 or TRBD2 (7 bases each). In germline, CDR1 is LNHDA, CDR2 SQIVND (reference sequence). Trimming cost V 5 bases and J 0 bases, with 17 bases left between them. The CDR3 contains 16 residues.

The genes are TRBV7-6 and TRBJ2-3; TRBD1 aligns across 7 bases. The CDR3 runs to 15 residues. Germline values: CDR1 SGHVS, CDR2 FNYEAQ. V lost 2 bases, J lost 3 bases, and 5 bases stayed unmatched. The CDR3 coding sequence is TGTGCCAGCAGCTTAACGGGACAGAAAACAGATACGCAGTATTTT. This gives the protein CASSLTGQKTDTQYF.

The rearrangement joins TRBV19 to TRBJ2-7; TRBD2 might be the D (5 bases). Trimming took 10 bases from V and 1 from J, leaving 20 bases between them. Per the germline V gene, CDR1 is LNHDA and CDR2 is SQIVND (reference sequence). The length of the CDR3 is 15 residues. As DNA, the CDR3 is TGTGCCACCTCATTTCGGGGTCGCGGATCCTACGAGCAGTACTTC. Translated: CATSFRGRGSYEQYF.

The rearrangement uses TRBV7-3 and TRBJ2-3, with 9 bases fitting TRBD1. The CDR3 has 14 residues. In germline, CDR1 is SGHTA, CDR2 FQGTGA. V dropped 5 bases and J dropped 0; count of bases not matched to a gene: 0. CDR3 nucleotides: TGTGCCAGCAGCGGGACAGGGAGCACAGATACGCAGTATTTT. Protein: CASSGTGSTDTQYF. Supplemented by reference TRBV7-3 and TRBJ2-3, the full variable domain reads GAGVSQTPSNKVTEKGKYVELRCDPISGHTALYWYRQSLGQGPEFLIYFQGTGAADDSGLPNDRFFAVRPEGSVSTLKIQRTERGDSAVYLCASSGTGSTDTQYFGPGTRLTVL.

This clone was counted a single time. The V gene is TRBV11-2, the J gene TRBJ2-7; the D gene is possibly TRBD2 (7 bases). CDR1 is SGHAT and CDR2 is FQNNGV in the germline V gene. V gave up 1 base and J gave up 5 bases, with 15 bases separating them. The CDR3 runs to 15 residues. The CDR3 nucleotides are TGTGCCAGCAGCTTAGTTCCGCGGGGGCCCCACGAGCAGTACTTC. Residues: CASSLVPRGPHEQYF.

The chain joins TRBV7-8 to TRBJ2-3; D uncertain. The CDR3 runs 16 residues. Germline V gene data show CDR1 as SGHVS and CDR2 as FQNEAQ. The V and J ends lost 2 bases and 4 bases respectively, with 16 bases between them. For the CDR3, the DNA is TGTGCCAGCAGCTTATCTGCCCGATCCCAGGCAGATACGCAGTATTTT. This encodes CASSLSARSQADTQYF.

The rearrangement links TRBV5-1 to TRBJ1-4; 9 nucleotides match TRBD1. The trim removed 4 bases at V and 8 bases at J, leaving 12 bases unmatched. Looked up from germline, CDR1 is SGHRS and CDR2 is YFSETQ. The CDR3 contains 16 residues. CDR3 DNA sequence: TGCGCCAGCAGCCCCCAGAGCGGGACAGGGAGAGAAAAACTGTTTTTT. This codes for CASSPQSGTGREKLFF.

A word on this clone: The junction shows a germline mismatch at one end, possibly a read error. The CDR3 sequence is CSSSLGTGMYYNQPQHF. For the CDR3, the DNA is TGTTCCAGCAGCTTGGGGACAGGGATGTATTACAATCAGCCCCAGCATTTT. The rearrangement joins TRBV7-9 to TRBJ1-5; 9 bases line up with TRBD1. Germline CDR1 reads SEHNR; CDR2 reads FQNEAQ (reference sequence). This CDR3 region has 17 residues.

The chain carries TRBV6-4 and TRBJ2-1; TRBD2 aligns across 10 bases. The ends lost 3 bases at V and 3 bases at J; junction bases unmatched: 2. Germline V gene data show CDR1 as MRHNA and CDR2 as SNTAGT. This CDR3 is 15 amino acids long. The CDR3 loop is CASSEASGGYNEQFF. DNA of the CDR3: TGTGCCAGCAGTGAGGCTAGCGGGGGCTACAATGAGCAGTTCTTC.

This clone appeared a single time. This chain joins TRBV30 and TRBJ1-6; D is ambiguous. Germline assignment: CDR1 GTSNPN and CDR2 SVGIG (reference sequence). The CDR3 loop spans 15 amino acids. Trimming removed 0 bases at V and 10 bases at J, with 16 bases between. This chain's CDR3 is CAWSVRGGGWSPLHF. The DNA of the CDR3 is TGTGCCTGGAGTGTCCGGGGTGGAGGGTGGTCACCCCTCCACTTT.

J is TRBJ2-7 and V is TRBV29-1; D may be TRBD1 (6 bases). The CDR3 is made up of 14 amino acids. The germline V gene has CDR1 SQVTM and CDR2 ANQGSEA. The V end was cut by 4 bases, the J end by 3 bases, with 16 bases between. CDR3 sequence (DNA): TGCAGCGTTGTACAGGGATTAGGGCTCTACGAGCAGTACTTC. As protein: CSVVQGLGLYEQYF.

V and J are TRBV29-1 and TRBJ1-1, with 8 bases that match TRBD1. This CDR3 spans 12 amino acids. The germline CDR1 and CDR2 sequences are SQVTM and ANQGSEA. Trimming removed 7 bases from V and 3 bases from J; junction bases left unmatched: 4. CDR3 sequence: CSGGQGDTEAFF. CDR3 DNA: TGCAGCGGTGGACAGGGCGACACTGAAGCTTTCTTT.

This chain connects TRBV30 to TRBJ2-5; 7 bases map to TRBD1. J gave up 5 bases and V 3 bases, and 6 bases lay outside the gene matches. Germline loops: CDR1 GTSNPN, CDR2 SVGIG (reference sequence). The CDR3 has 13 amino acids. The CDR3 sequence is CAWSPDRLETQYF. Written as DNA, the CDR3 is TGTGCCTGGAGCCCGGACAGGTTGGAGACCCAGTACTTC.

The V gene is TRBV6-5, the J gene TRBJ1-2; 7 bases line up with TRBD1. Germline values: CDR1 MNHEY, CDR2 SVGAGI. J was trimmed by 3 bases and V by 0 bases; bases with no gene match: 4. CDR3 size: 15 residues. DNA for the CDR3: TGTGCCAGCAGTTACTCAGGGGGCGGGTACTATGGCTACACCTTC. The encoded protein is CASSYSGGGYYGYTF.

The chain uses TRBV20-1 and TRBJ2-7, with a weak D call TRBD2 (5 bases). CDR1 and CDR2 from the germline V gene are DFQATT and SNEGSKA (reference sequence). The CDR3 is 10 amino acids. The CDR3 loop reads CSGVGYEQYF. CDR3 bases: TGCAGCGGGGTGGGCTACGAGCAGTACTTC.

This clone was counted a few times. The gene calls are TRBV5-5 and TRBJ1-2, with 9 bases aligning to TRBD1. The CDR3 is made up of 16 amino acids. J lost 6 bases, V lost 4 bases, and 13 bases had no gene match. CDR1 and CDR2 (germline): SGHKS, YYEKEE (reference sequence). CDR3 sequence reads: CASSKQGANPSNGYTF. CDR3 bases: TGTGCCAGCAGCAAACAGGGGGCAAACCCTAGCAATGGCTACACCTTC.

This chain uses TRBV7-2 with TRBJ2-2; 13 positions agree with TRBD2. V was pared by 0 bases and J by 4 bases, with 2 bases of the junction left unmatched. The germline CDR1 and CDR2 sequences are SGHTA and FQGNSA. The CDR3 is 17 residues long. The CDR3 sequence: CASSLAGLAGATGELFF. The CDR3 DNA reads TGTGCCAGCAGCTTAGCTGGACTAGCGGGAGCCACCGGGGAGCTGTTTTTT.

V is TRBV4-3 and J is TRBJ1-1, with 9 bases aligning to TRBD1. J lost 2 bases, V lost 4 bases, and 5 bases had no gene match. Germline V gene lookup returns CDR1 LGHNA and CDR2 YSLEER. The CDR3 has 15 residues. The CDR3 loop reads CASSLGDRVNTEAFF. The CDR3 DNA follows: TGCGCCAGCAGCCTAGGGGACAGGGTCAACACTGAAGCTTTCTTT.

The genes are TRBV11-2 and TRBJ1-3; D gene uncertain. Trimming left V 5 bases short and J 4 bases short, with 15 bases between. The CDR3 loop spans 15 amino acids. Germline V gene data show CDR1 as SGHAT and CDR2 as FQNNGV. CDR3 sequence reads: CASSRLSPSGNTIYF. The DNA for the CDR3 is TGTGCCAGCAGCCGATTAAGCCCTTCCGGAAACACCATATATTTT. Combining the CDR3 with reference TRBV11-2 and TRBJ1-3 gives the whole variable domain EAGVAQSPRYKIIEKRQSVAFWCNPISGHATLYWYQQILGQGPKLLIQFQNNGVVDDSQLPKDRFSAERLKGVDSTLKIQPAKLEDSAVYLCASSRLSPSGNTIYFGEGSWLTVV.

The V and J genes are TRBV2 and TRBJ1-2; 7 nucleotides align to TRBD1. Germline values: CDR1 SNHLY, CDR2 FYNNEI. This CDR3 has 13 amino acids. J lost 4 bases, V lost 8 bases, and 7 bases had no gene match. The CDR3 nucleotides are TGTGCCAGCGCGAGGGACAGCGTCTATGGCTACACCTTC. This encodes CASARDSVYGYTF.

CDR3 DNA sequence: TGTGCCTGGAATCCCGGACTTGTCCCCAATGAGCAGTTCTTC. This encodes CAWNPGLVPNEQFF. The chain uses TRBV30 and TRBJ2-1; D might be TRBD2 (5 bases). Trimming cost V 4 bases and J 6 bases, with 16 bases left between them. In germline, CDR1 is GTSNPN, CDR2 SVGIG (reference sequence). The CDR3 sequence is 14 residues long.

A single count supports this clone. The gene calls are TRBV6-5 and TRBJ1-2; D might be TRBD1 (5 bases). CDR1 and CDR2 from the germline V gene are MNHEY and SVGAGI. This CDR3 spans 16 amino acids. Trimming shortened V by 4 bases and J by 1 base, and 16 bases separated the two germline ends. The CDR3 is CASSSPRGTFNYGYTF. In nucleotides, the CDR3 is TGTGCCAGCAGTTCCCCCCGGGGGACCTTTAACTATGGCTACACCTTC.

The genes are TRBV28 and TRBJ2-5; the match to TRBD1 covers 9 bases. The J call is doubtful: the DNA matches TRBJ2-7 better. CDR1 is MDHEN, CDR2 SYDVKM, per germline. The CDR3 contains 14 residues. CDR3 sequence: CASRPTGGSYEQYF. As DNA, the CDR3 is TGTGCCAGCAGACCGACAGGGGGGTCCTACGAGCAGTACTTC.

The V and J genes are TRBV7-2 and TRBJ1-2, with 9 positions matching TRBD1. Trimming cost V 2 bases and J 8 bases; bases outside gene matches: 9. The length of the CDR3 is 15 residues. Germline CDR1 SGHTA, CDR2 FQGNSA. The CDR3 spells CASSLSNRGRSGYTF. In nucleotides, the CDR3 is TGTGCCAGCAGCTTATCAAACAGGGGGCGATCCGGCTACACCTTC.

The J gene is TRBJ1-2, the V gene TRBV2; 7 nucleotides line up with TRBD1. The germline V gene encodes CDR1 SNHLY and CDR2 FYNNEI. CDR3 size: 13 residues. V trimming: 6 bases; J trimming: 5 bases; junction bases outside the gene matches: 6. The CDR3 protein is CASRGQSAYGYTF. The DNA for the CDR3 is TGTGCCAGCAGGGGACAGTCAGCGTATGGCTACACCTTC.